The clone carrying this T cell receptor (beta chain) was detected a few times. Germline assignment: CDR1 SGHTA and CDR2 FQGNSA. CDR3 size: 14 residues. Unmatched junction bases numbered 5, after V lost 4 bases and J lost 3 bases. A single record per CDR3 protein comes from TCRdb applying MiXCR to the RT-PCR reads. The data hold about 960,000 distinct CDR3 sequences, with more than 15% observed a single time. The data derive from a study of patients and donors after allogeneic stem cell transplantation. The sequenced sample consisted of blood, either unsorted or a sorted T cell fraction (not recorded which). The chain has TRBV7-2 and TRBJ1-1, with 7 nucleotides matching TRBD1. This clonotype was sampled from a human donor who was either an allogeneic HSCT recipient or a stem cell or donor lymphocyte infusion donor (not recorded which). It is not recorded whose cells these are; they may come from a transplant donor. The CDR3 is CASSSRGGDTEAFF. CDR3 coding DNA: TGTGCCAGCAGCTCCAGGGGGGGGGACACTGAAGCTTTCTTT.